This is a list of T cell receptor beta chains from one sample in a study of T cells in Graves' hyperthyroidism and ophthalmopathy. Each CDR3 protein is one row after TCRdb ran MiXCR on the multiplex PCR reads. This sample has about 350,000 distinct CDR3 sequences, with approximately 14% found just once. The sequencing sample was made of blood. Receptors originate from a woman in her 30s with Graves' hyperthyroidism. CDR3s include the opening cysteine and the closing phenylalanine or tryptophan. A D gene is named only where the DNA matches it firmly. Size tells how often a clone was seen (once, few, many) or the class of an expanded clone, and some rows leave it out.

many	TRBV10-2	TRBJ2-1	-	CASSEFVSYNEQFF	TGCGCCAGCAGTGAGTTTGTATCCTACAATGAGCAGTTCTTC
many	TRBV7-9	TRBJ2-3	TRBD1	CASSRTGPHTDTQYF	TGTGCCAGCAGCCGGACAGGCCCACACACAGATACGCAGTATTTT
-	TRBV4-2	TRBJ2-7	-	CASSPTIEGNEQYF	TGTGCCAGCAGCCCAACGATTGAGGGGAACGAGCAGTACTTC
many	TRBV11-3	TRBJ1-4	TRBD1	CASSLGTGQEKLFF	TGTGCCAGCAGCTTAGGGACAGGGCAAGAAAAACTGTTTTTT
few	TRBV11-2	TRBJ2-4	-	CASSFGGAKNIQYF	TGTGCCAGCAGCTTCGGGGGAGCCAAAAACATTCAGTACTTC
few	TRBV20-1	TRBJ1-4	-	CSARALGGATNEKLFF	TGCAGTGCTAGAGCCCTTGGGGGCGCGACTAATGAAAAACTGTTTTTT
many	TRBV9	TRBJ2-1	TRBD2	CASSVGSQREEGNEQFF	TGTGCCAGCAGCGTAGGGTCCCAGCGGGAGGAGGGGAATGAGCAGTTCTTC
few	TRBV10-3	TRBJ2-3	TRBD2	CAIKGTQGGTDTQYF	TGTGCCATCAAAGGCACCCAGGGAGGGACAGATACGCAGTATTTT
-	TRBV6-1	TRBJ1-5	-	CASRDDTPDQPQHF	TGTGCCAGCAGGGATGACACCCCAGATCAGCCCCAGCATTTT
-	TRBV10-3	TRBJ2-1	TRBD2	CAIRGAGVGNEQFF	TGTGCCATCCGCGGGGCGGGAGTCGGAAATGAGCAGTTCTTC
few	TRBV5-1	TRBJ2-2	-	CASSSGRPNTGELFF	TGCGCCAGCAGCTCGGGACGGCCTAACACCGGGGAGCTGTTTTTT
-	TRBV20-1	TRBJ1-4	TRBD1	CSAPGTGYEKLFF	TGCAGTGCACCCGGGACAGGGTATGAAAAACTGTTTTTT
many	TRBV29-1	TRBJ2-1	-	CSVVMQLPNEQFF	TGCAGCGTTGTCATGCAGCTACCCAATGAGCAGTTCTTC
-	TRBV5-1	TRBJ1-3	-	CASSSLGEAGNTIYF	TGCGCCAGCAGCTCGCTCGGGGAGGCTGGAAACACCATATATTTT
many	TRBV20-1	TRBJ2-7	TRBD1	CSARDDRGHDEQYF	TGCAGTGCTAGGGATGACAGGGGGCATGACGAGCAGTACTTC
-	TRBV7-2	TRBJ1-2	-	CASSGWQGSHGYTF	TGTGCCAGCAGCGGGTGGCAGGGATCTCATGGCTACACCTTC
many	TRBV24-1	TRBJ2-7	TRBD1	CATSEPGTGIYEQYF	TGTGCCACCAGTGAACCCGGGACAGGGATCTACGAGCAGTACTTC